The clone carrying this T cell receptor (beta chain) occurred a few times. Its target is not known. These data originate in a study of response to subunit inactivated influenza vaccine. TCRdb redid the calling of the RT-PCR reads with MiXCR, one entry per CDR3 protein. The profile shows roughly 760,000 distinct CDR3 sequences, around 21% of them singletons. Study results and caveats: Every seasonal influenza vaccination brings in few new T cells, the authors suggested.

CDR1 and CDR2 from the germline V gene are DFQATT and SNEGSKA (reference sequence). CDR3 size: 19 residues. J gave up 0 bases and V 3 bases, and 15 bases lay outside the gene matches. The sequencing here drew on PBMCs from blood, taken 4 to 6 days after vaccination. The chain uses TRBV20-1 and TRBJ2-1, with 9 bases that match TRBD2. The receptor's source is a man in his fifties or sixties who received an inactivated influenza vaccine. CDR3 sequence (DNA): TGCAGTGCTAGGACTACTAGCGGGCCCTTACTGAGCTCCTACAATGAGCAGTTCTTC. Its protein is CSARTTSGPLLSSYNEQFF.